The 4 T cell receptor beta chains below all came from one sample that was sequenced in a study of cytomegalovirus exposure and HLA in healthy donors. 13 Jbeta primers and 60 Vbeta primers were used for the PCR. TCRdb keeps only in-frame clones here, not all; method: immunoSEQ multiplex PCR. In the table there are around 170,000 clones, over 70% of which are singletons. Sequencing was carried out using PBMCs. These receptors all come from a middle-aged man in good health and CMV-seronegative.

The chain links TRBV7-9 to TRBJ2-7, with TRBD2 matching 9 bases. V trimming: 6 bases; J trimming: 2 bases; junction bases outside the gene matches: 8. CDR1 is SEHNR and CDR2 is FQNEAQ in the germline V gene (reference sequence). This CDR3 has 15 amino acids. CDR3 sequence: CASSWERGVPYEQYF. DNA of the CDR3: TGTGCCAGCAGTTGGGAGCGGGGGGTACCCTACGAGCAGTACTTC.

The V and J genes are TRBV7-9 and TRBJ2-2, with a possible D match to TRBD1 (6 bases). The CDR3 is 15 amino acids. CDR1 SEHNR and CDR2 FQNEAQ come from the germline V gene (reference sequence). V lost 7 bases, J lost 1 base, and 13 bases lay in between. CDR3 residues: CASITGTKNTGELFF. CDR3 sequence (DNA): TGTGCCAGCATCACCGGGACAAAGAACACCGGGGAGCTGTTTTTT. Full variable domain (rest looked up from reference TRBV7-9 and TRBJ2-2): DTGVSQNPRHKITKRGQNVTFRCDPISEHNRLYWYRQTLGQGPEFLTYFQNEAQLEKSRLLSDRFSAERPKGSFSTLEIQRTEQGDSAMYLCASITGTKNTGELFFGEGSRLTVL.

CDR3 region: CASSTTWRGEKLFF. Written as DNA, the CDR3 is TGTGCCAGCAGCACGACCTGGCGGGGTGAAAAACTGTTTTTT. This chain joins TRBV16 and TRBJ1-4; D remains ambiguous. The ends were cut back, 5 bases at V and 7 bases at J, with 14 bases in the middle. Germline V gene data show CDR1 as KGHSY and CDR2 as FQNENV. The CDR3 covers 14 residues.

The chain uses TRBV4-1 and TRBJ1-1; D might be TRBD1 (6 bases). The CDR3 is 16 amino acids. Germline CDR1 MGHRA, CDR2 YSYEKL. V was cut by 0 bases and J by 0 bases, with 11 bases left in between. CDR3 in amino acids: CASSQEDRPMNTEAFF. In nucleotides, the CDR3 is TGCGCCAGCAGCCAAGAAGACAGGCCCATGAACACTGAAGCTTTCTTT.